This entry lists 11 T cell receptor beta chains sequenced from one sample in a study of shared clonotypes between healthy human individuals. TCRdb's copy holds only in-frame clones and misses some; the assay was immunoSEQ multiplex PCR. This repertoire shows approximately 1,000,000 clones, 75% to 85% found once; its top ten account for 0.5% to 0.6%. Material: memory CD4+ T cells from PBMCs. The subset denotes: CD45RA-negative fraction. These receptors came from a man aged 18 to 30 in good health. Some clones in this sample may be carry-over from other donors' samples.

CDR3 in DNA: TGTGCCAGCACGGGACTAGCGGGACACATTCAGTACTTC. This sequence encodes CASTGLAGHIQYF. This chain connects TRBV6-1 to TRBJ2-4; 13 nucleotides match TRBD2. The length of the CDR3 is 13 residues. V shed 7 bases and J 8 bases; nucleotides not matched to a gene: 2. Germline CDR1 and CDR2: MNHNS and SASEGT.

This clone was seen only a few times. The gene calls are TRBV28 and TRBJ2-7; D remains ambiguous. The CDR3 covers 16 residues. Trimming removed 4 bases at V and 1 base at J, with 17 bases between. Germline V gene data show CDR1 as MDHEN and CDR2 as SYDVKM. The CDR3 sequence: CASSSTQTFSSYEQYF. In nucleotides, the CDR3 is TGTGCCAGCAGTTCCACCCAGACCTTTTCATCCTACGAGCAGTACTTC.

The count of this clone is one. Additional DNA sequences in this sample encode the identical CDR3. The chain uses TRBV5-1 and TRBJ2-5; 10 positions agree with TRBD2. CDR1 and CDR2 (germline): SGHRS, YFSETQ. Losses at the gene ends were 2 bases for V and 2 bases for J; bases not matched to a gene: 6. This CDR3 has 16 residues. DNA for the CDR3: TGCGCCAGCAGCTTAGCGGGAGGGGCAGGACAAGAGACCCAGTACTTC. Translation: CASSLAGGAGQETQYF.

The chain uses TRBV28 and TRBJ2-1; 8 nucleotides match TRBD2. The CDR3 length is 17 residues. Germline CDR1 and CDR2: MDHEN and SYDVKM. V dropped 7 bases and J dropped 4; count of bases not matched to a gene: 15. CDR3 residues: CASMRLAPVYTYNEQFF. The CDR3 nucleotides are TGTGCCAGCATGAGACTAGCGCCAGTGTACACGTACAATGAGCAGTTCTTC. Full variable domain (missing parts from reference TRBV28 and TRBJ2-1): DVKVTQSSRYLVKRTGEKVFLECVQDMDHENMFWYRQDPGLGLRLIYFSYDVKMKEKGDIPEGYSVSREKKERFSLILESASTNQTSMYLCASMRLAPVYTYNEQFFGPGTRLTVL.

The chain recombines TRBV7-8 with TRBJ2-1; a possible D gene is TRBD2 (5 bases). Trimming cost V 6 bases and J 13 bases, with 13 bases left between them. CDR1 is SGHVS, CDR2 FQNEAQ, per germline. This CDR3 contains 11 residues. The chain's CDR3 is CASRSAGGQFF. CDR3 DNA: TGTGCCAGCAGATCTGCAGGAGGACAGTTCTTC.

Details on this clone: An end of the junction does not agree with germline; a read error may underlie this. The J gene is TRBJ1-3, the V gene TRBV4-2; D gene ambiguous. The CDR3 consists of 12 residues. The V gene's germline CDR1 is LGHNA and CDR2 YNFKEQ. The CDR3, as DNA: TGTGCCAGCAGCCCCTCTAGAAACACCATATATTTT. Translation: CASSPSRNTIYF.

The V call is TRBV19, the J call TRBJ1-1; 7 nucleotides agree with TRBD1. J lost 1 base, V lost 4 bases, and 9 bases had no gene match. The CDR3 sequence is 16 residues long. CDR1 is LNHDA and CDR2 is SQIVND in the germline V gene (reference sequence). DNA of the CDR3: TGTGCCAGTAGTAGTTCCTCGGCAGGGGGGAACACTGAAGCTTTCTTT. This gives the protein CASSSSSAGGNTEAFF.

V usage is TRBV6-6 and J usage is TRBJ1-4; TRBD1 aligns across 9 bases. The V and J ends lost 6 bases and 7 bases, in that order; junction bases with no gene match: 6. The CDR3 contains 14 residues. Germline V gene lookup returns CDR1 MNHNY and CDR2 SVGAGI (reference sequence). Here the CDR3 reads CASRMGQGSEKLFF. In DNA, the CDR3 is TGTGCCAGCAGGATGGGACAGGGAAGTGAAAAACTGTTTTTT.

This sequence joins TRBV5-1 and TRBJ1-2; D may be TRBD1 (5 bases). The germline V gene encodes CDR1 SGHRS and CDR2 YFSETQ. Trimming removed 4 bases from V and 2 bases from J, with 9 bases in between. The CDR3 totals 13 residues. The CDR3: CASSGDGNYGYTF. In DNA, the CDR3 is TGCGCCAGCAGCGGGGACGGGAACTATGGCTACACCTTC.

The J gene is TRBJ2-2, the V gene TRBV7-9; D uncertain. V was clipped by 6 bases and J by 6 bases, with 8 bases between them. CDR3 size: 12 residues. Per germline, CDR1 SEHNR and CDR2 FQNEAQ (reference sequence). CDR3 residues: CASSNTAGELFF. The CDR3 DNA follows: TGTGCCAGCAGTAATACTGCCGGGGAGCTGTTTTTT.

This chain connects TRBV6-5 to TRBJ2-6, with D possibly matching TRBD1 (5 bases). Germline loops: CDR1 MNHEY, CDR2 SVGAGI. The CDR3 is made up of 15 amino acids. V was shortened by 10 bases and J by 0 bases, with 13 bases between the two germline ends. The DNA for the CDR3 is TGTGCCATCAGACAGACGAGCTCTGGGGCCAACGTCCTGACTTTC. Translation: CAIRQTSSGANVLTF.